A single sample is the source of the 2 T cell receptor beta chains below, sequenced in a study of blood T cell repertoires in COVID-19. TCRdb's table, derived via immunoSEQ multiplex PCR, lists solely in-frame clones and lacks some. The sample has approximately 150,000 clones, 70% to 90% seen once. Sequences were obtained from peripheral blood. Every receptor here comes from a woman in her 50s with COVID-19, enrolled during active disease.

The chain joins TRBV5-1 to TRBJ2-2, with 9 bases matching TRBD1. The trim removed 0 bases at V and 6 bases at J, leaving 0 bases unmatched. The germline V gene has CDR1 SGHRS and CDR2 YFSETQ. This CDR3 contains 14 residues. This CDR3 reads CASSLGQGAGELFF. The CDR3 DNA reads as TGCGCCAGCAGCTTGGGACAGGGGGCCGGGGAGCTGTTTTTT.

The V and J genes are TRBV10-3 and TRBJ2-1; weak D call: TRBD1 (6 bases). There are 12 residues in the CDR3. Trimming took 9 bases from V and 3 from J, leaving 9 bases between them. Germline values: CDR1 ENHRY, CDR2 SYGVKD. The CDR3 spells CAIEGDYNEQFF. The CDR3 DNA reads TGTGCCATAGAGGGGGACTACAATGAGCAGTTCTTC.